The 21 T cell receptor beta chains below all came from one sample that was sequenced in a study of blood T cells in healthy people across ages. Primed by a sample-barcoded 5' primer and a J-beta primer mix, a second PCR proceeded for about 7 to 11 cycles. TCRdb re-derived calls from the 5' RACE reads in MiXCR, one entry per CDR3 protein. The sample contains roughly 1.5 million distinct CDR3 sequences, roughly 43% of which appear only once. The sequencing sample was made of blood. The origin of the receptors is a woman younger than 35 in good health.

This clonotype was picked up a small number of times. This chain connects TRBV6-2 or TRBV6-3 to TRBJ1-1; 7 bases are a match to TRBD1. The CDR3 sequence is 14 residues long. Germline CDR1 reads MNHEY; CDR2 reads SVGEGT. The trim removed 5 bases at V and 4 bases at J, leaving 7 bases unmatched. The DNA for the CDR3 is TGTGCCAGCAGTCCAGGGGGGGCAGTCACTGAAGCTTTCTTT. Protein sequence: CASSPGGAVTEAFF.

This clonotype was observed a handful of times. The chain recombines TRBV6-2 or TRBV6-3 with TRBJ2-7; D ambiguous. The CDR3 contains 13 residues. Trimming stripped 5 bases from V and 7 bases from J, with 15 bases between. Germline V gene sequence: CDR1 MNHEY, CDR2 SVGEGT. CDR3 residues: CASSTGPWQEQYF. The DNA for the CDR3 is TGTGCCAGCAGTACCGGACCCTGGCAGGAGCAGTACTTC.

There are a few counts of this clonotype. The rearrangement uses TRBV20-1 and TRBJ2-1; D is possibly TRBD2 (5 bases). Trimming took off 0 bases at V and 5 bases at J, with 20 bases between the two ends. Germline V gene sequence: CDR1 DFQATT, CDR2 SNEGSKA (reference sequence). The CDR3 extends over 17 amino acids. The CDR3: CSARDGIRVAKNNEQFF. CDR3 in DNA: TGCAGTGCTAGAGATGGGATTCGGGTAGCGAAGAACAATGAGCAGTTCTTC.

About this clonotype: A much larger clone differs from this one at a single base, so this may be a read error. V is TRBV27 and J is TRBJ2-3, with a tentative D call TRBD1 (5 bases). The V gene's germline CDR1 is MNHEY and CDR2 SMNVEV (reference sequence). This CDR3 is 14 amino acids long. The CDR3 reads CAGSLLGPTDTQYF. The DNA for the CDR3 is TGTGCCGGCAGTTTATTGGGGCCCACAGATACGCAGTATTTT.

The chain recombines TRBV2 with TRBJ2-7; 13 positions match TRBD2. The CDR3 contains 15 residues. With V trimmed by 6 bases and J by 5 bases, 7 bases remained unmatched. Per germline, CDR1 SNHLY and CDR2 FYNNEI. The CDR3 loop is CASRGTSGTRDEQYF. CDR3 DNA: TGTGCCAGCAGGGGGACTAGCGGGACACGCGACGAGCAGTACTTC.

The chain links TRBV6-6 to TRBJ1-2; a weak D match, TRBD1 (6 bases). The V end was cut by 7 bases, the J end by 4 bases, with 22 bases between. Germline CDR1 is MNHNY and CDR2 is SVGAGI (reference sequence). The CDR3 is made up of 16 amino acids. DNA of the CDR3: TGTGCCAGCATCCCCTATCAGGCCGACAGGCGCTATGGCTACACCTTC. Translation: CASIPYQADRRYGYTF.

This clonotype came up a few times. This sequence joins TRBV4-3 and TRBJ2-1, with a weak D call TRBD2 (5 bases). Germline lookup yields CDR1 LGHNA and CDR2 YSLEER. This CDR3 is 14 amino acids long. V lost 1 base to trimming and J lost 8 bases, with 12 bases between them. The CDR3 is CASSQGRASHEQFF. DNA of the CDR3: TGCGCCAGCAGCCAAGGAAGGGCTAGCCATGAGCAGTTCTTC.

Points on this clonotype: The junction differs from germline at one of its ends, possibly a read error. The CDR3 sequence is CASSHRDRSCEQYF. In nucleotides, the CDR3 is TGTGCCAGCAGCCATCGGGACAGATCCTGCGAGCAGTACTTC. The J gene is TRBJ2-4, the V gene TRBV7-9, with 7 bases aligning to TRBD1. The closer fit of TRBJ2-7 to the DNA end suggests the J call may be wrong. CDR3 length equals 14 residues. Germline-derived CDR1 and CDR2 are SEHNR and FQNEAQ (reference sequence).

The J gene is TRBJ1-1, the V gene TRBV5-1; D is perhaps TRBD1 (5 bases). V was clipped by 0 bases and J by 4 bases, with 13 bases between them. In germline, CDR1 is SGHRS, CDR2 YFSETQ. The CDR3 spans 15 residues. CDR3 loop: CASSLGRGLGTEAFF. Written as DNA, the CDR3 is TGCGCCAGCAGCTTGGGTCGGGGACTCGGCACTGAAGCTTTCTTT.

This clonotype has a handful of counts. The chain joins TRBV6-1 to TRBJ1-2; D gene uncertain. The CDR3 has 16 residues. The V end was cut by 4 bases, the J end by 5 bases, with 20 bases between. Germline lookup yields CDR1 MNHNS and CDR2 SASEGT. CDR3 in DNA: TGTGCCAGCAGTGTTGAGACACCAGGAGCATGGTATGGCTACACCTTC. As protein: CASSVETPGAWYGYTF.

This clonotype has more than one count but fewer than ten. The rearrangement links TRBV5-4 to TRBJ2-7; D gene ambiguous. There are 14 residues in the CDR3. V was trimmed by 0 bases and J by 4 bases, leaving 11 bases between them. Germline V lookup: CDR1 SGHNT, CDR2 YYREEE (reference sequence). DNA of the CDR3: TGTGCCAGCAGCTTGGAGGGCAGTGAGTACGAGCAGTACTTC. This codes for CASSLEGSEYEQYF.

In this sample, this clonotype turned up a few times. The rearrangement joins TRBV5-1 to TRBJ2-3, with TRBD2 identical over 8 bases. The CDR3 runs 15 residues. With 3 bases clipped from V and 4 bases from J, the junction kept 7 bases outside the gene matches. Germline V gene data show CDR1 as SGHRS and CDR2 as YFSETQ. This CDR3 is CASSSGTRISDTQYF. In DNA, the CDR3 is TGCGCCAGCAGCTCGGGGACTAGGATCTCAGATACGCAGTATTTT.

The CDR3 sequence is CASSSLGELGEQYF. CDR3 bases: TGTGCCAGCAGCTCCCTGGGGGAGCTTGGCGAGCAGTACTTC. J is TRBJ2-7 and V is TRBV7-2; D is possibly TRBD1 or TRBD2 (5 bases each). There are 14 residues in the CDR3. Germline CDR1 is SGHTA and CDR2 is FQGNSA. The ends were cut back, 4 bases at V and 6 bases at J, with 16 bases in the middle.

Ten or more counts support this clonotype. The gene calls are TRBV6-5 and TRBJ2-1; 7 nucleotides agree with TRBD1. This CDR3 comprises 14 residues. Trimming took 4 bases from V and 4 from J; bases not matched to a gene: 4. CDR1 is MNHEY, CDR2 SVGAGI, per germline. The CDR3 DNA is TGTGCCAGCAGTTGGGGACAGACATACAATGAGCAGTTCTTC. It yields the protein CASSWGQTYNEQFF.

The chain is built from TRBV20-1 and TRBJ2-3; 13 bases are a match to TRBD2. Germline V CDR1 and CDR2: DFQATT, SNEGSKA (reference sequence). The CDR3 length is 16 residues. V lost 1 base and J lost 10; bases outside the gene matches: 11. For the CDR3, the DNA is TGCAGTGCTAGAGTCCGGACTAGCGGGGGTATTATGGCGCAGTATTTT. Its protein product is CSARVRTSGGIMAQYF.

This clonotype showed up just a few times. V is TRBV3-1 and J is TRBJ2-5; D gene unclear. TRBJ2-7 explains the end of the DNA better; the J call may be wrong. The CDR3 is 13 amino acids. CDR1 is LGHDT, CDR2 YNNKEL, per germline (reference sequence). CDR3 loop: CASSQDRAFEQYF. CDR3 nucleotide sequence: TGTGCCAGCAGCCAAGATAGGGCCTTCGAGCAGTACTTC.

The V gene is TRBV7-9, the J gene TRBJ2-1; TRBD1 agrees at 7 bases. J lost 8 bases, V lost 5 bases, and 12 bases had no gene match. Germline lookup yields CDR1 SEHNR and CDR2 FQNEAQ (reference sequence). The CDR3 is made up of 15 amino acids. The DNA of the CDR3 is TGTGCCAGCAGCCCAACGGACAGGATTTACGATGAGCAGTTCTTC. Its translation: CASSPTDRIYDEQFF.

This clonotype was seen a single time. The V gene is TRBV4-3, the J gene TRBJ2-1, with D unclear. This CDR3 is built from 16 residues. In germline, CDR1 is LGHNA, CDR2 YSLEER. Between the trimmed V and J ends, which lost 0 bases and 8 bases, there was a span of 17 bases. The CDR3 protein is CASSQDRYLGLDEQFF. The CDR3 DNA sequence: TGCGCCAGCAGCCAAGATCGGTACTTAGGGTTAGATGAGCAGTTCTTC.

The genes are TRBV6-2 or TRBV6-3 and TRBJ1-5, with a possible D match to TRBD1 (5 bases). CDR1 MNHEY and CDR2 SVGEGT come from the germline V gene. V gave up 2 bases and J gave up 0 bases, with 17 bases separating them. This CDR3 contains 18 residues. The CDR3 loop reads CASSYGLEGKYSNQPQHF. The CDR3 DNA sequence: TGTGCCAGCAGTTACGGATTAGAGGGGAAATATAGCAATCAGCCCCAGCATTTT.

The DNA for the CDR3 is TGCAGTGCTAGAGATAGCCTAGCGGGAGGCCCTAGCTCCTACAATGAGCAGTTCTTC. Translation: CSARDSLAGGPSSYNEQFF. This chain joins TRBV20-1 and TRBJ2-1; TRBD2 matches 11 bases. The length of the CDR3 is 19 residues. CDR1 is DFQATT, CDR2 SNEGSKA, per germline (reference sequence). V lost 0 bases, J lost 0 bases, and 10 bases stayed unmatched.

Many counts were recorded for this clonotype. The gene calls are TRBV7-9 and TRBJ2-7; the D gene is possibly TRBD1 (6 bases). CDR1 is SEHNR, CDR2 FQNEAQ, per germline (reference sequence). CDR3 size: 14 residues. V was shortened by 4 bases and J by 2 bases, with 12 bases between the two germline ends. CDR3: CASSSETGAYEQYF. The CDR3 DNA sequence: TGTGCCAGCAGCTCGGAGACAGGAGCCTACGAGCAGTACTTC.